This T cell receptor beta chain was identified in a study of cytomegalovirus exposure and HLA in healthy donors. Overall study: The study's early data release held tens of millions of unique TCRs from HLA-typed donors.

Vbeta (60) and Jbeta (13) primers were used in the PCR. Sequenced by immunoSEQ multiplex PCR; TCRdb stores in-frame clones only, minus some. The sample includes over 150,000 clones, 84% of them seen just once. With respect to this clone: Its antigen is undetermined.

The study, taken as a whole, reports: Sequencing depth across donors, presence/absence analyses assumed, was roughly uniform. Previously analyzed data showed that most TCR beta V segments were productive at a frequency of about 90% or about 30%.

The V gene's germline CDR1 is GTSNPN and CDR2 SVGIG (reference sequence). This CDR3 is built from 13 residues. Trimming left V 2 bases short and J 3 bases short, with 10 bases between. The chain couples TRBV30 to TRBJ1-1, with D possibly TRBD1 on 5 matching bases. The TCR comes from a man younger than 30 in good health and CMV-seronegative. Sequenced sample: PBMCs. The DNA of the CDR3 is TGTGCCTGGAGTACCAGGGACTACACTGAAGCTTTCTTT. Its protein is CAWSTRDYTEAFF.